This T cell receptor beta chain was captured by sequencing in a study of blood T cell repertoires in COVID-19. In the original workflow: Estimated nucleated cell counts came from reference gene primer amplification. Here immunoSEQ multiplex PCR was the method, and the copy in TCRdb shows in-frame clones only, minus some. D and trimming were read from the DNA, whereas the V and J calls and clone size are those reported in that table. The table records some 360,000 clones, roughly nine tenths of them present only once. This CDR3 is built from 17 residues. The junction had 12 bases not matched to a gene; V was cut back by 2 bases and J by 1 base. Germline V CDR1 and CDR2: SGDLS, YYNGEE.

The sequence was obtained from an older woman with COVID-19, enrolled during active disease. Sequenced input: peripheral blood. This sequence joins TRBV9 and TRBJ2-7; 7 positions agree with TRBD1. The CDR3 region has the DNA TGTGCCAGCAGCGTCGGCCGGGACAGACCCTTTTCCTACGAGCAGTACTTC. Translation: CASSVGRDRPFSYEQYF.